The entry below gives a single T cell receptor (beta chain) sequence along with its context. The antigen is undetermined. Germline V gives CDR1 MNHEY, CDR2 SMNVEV (reference sequence). This CDR3 comprises 11 residues. These data belong to a study of OX40 agonist ivuxolimab in advanced cancers. Overall study: Three patients, one with hepatocellular carcinoma and two with cutaneous melanoma, achieved partial responses. Study observations and caveats: Both CD4+ and CD8+ T cell populations in blood had undergone clonal expansion by week 6 at 0.1 to 3.0 mg/kg.

Profiling relied on immunoSEQ multiplex PCR, and the TCRdb table lists in-frame clones only, not all of them. Of 20,000 or so clones in the sample, roughly 73% were seen once. J is TRBJ2-5 and V is TRBV27; D gene uncertain. The J call may be wrong; the DNA end is better matched by TRBJ2-7. This specimen was CD4+ or CD8+ T cells sorted from blood, taken in a trial of the OX40 agonist ivuxolimab. The sequence was obtained from an adult with an advanced solid tumor such as melanoma, head and neck, liver or kidney cancer. CDR3 sequence: CASSFWNEQYF. CDR3 DNA: TGTGCCAGCAGTTTCTGGAACGAGCAGTACTTC.